This T cell receptor beta chain was sequenced during a study of PD-L1 blockade in urothelial cancer. The germline V gene encodes CDR1 ENHRY and CDR2 SYGVKD. J gave up 5 bases and V 2 bases, and 10 bases lay outside the gene matches. CDR3 length equals 18 residues. Clones were sequenced by immunoSEQ multiplex PCR, and TCRdb holds only the in-frame ones, with some missing. The table includes some 67,000 clones, roughly 89% detected once. The TCR originated in a man in his fifties or sixties with urothelial cancer. The rearrangement uses TRBV10-3 and TRBJ2-5, with 14 positions matching TRBD2. This material consisted of PBMCs, taken around atezolizumab (anti-PD-L1) treatment. The CDR3 here is CAISERLAGGPSQETQYF. The CDR3 coding sequence is TGTGCCATCAGTGAGAGACTAGCGGGAGGGCCCAGCCAGGAGACCCAGTACTTC.